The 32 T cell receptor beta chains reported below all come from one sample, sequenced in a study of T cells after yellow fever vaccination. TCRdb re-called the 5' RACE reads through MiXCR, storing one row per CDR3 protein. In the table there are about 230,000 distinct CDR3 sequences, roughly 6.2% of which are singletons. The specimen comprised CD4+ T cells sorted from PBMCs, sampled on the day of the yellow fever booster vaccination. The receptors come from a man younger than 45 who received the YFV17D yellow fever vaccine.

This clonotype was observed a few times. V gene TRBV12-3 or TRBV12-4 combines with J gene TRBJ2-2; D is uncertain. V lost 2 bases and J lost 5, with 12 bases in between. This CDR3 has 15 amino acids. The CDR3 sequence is CASSLSHGGTGELFF. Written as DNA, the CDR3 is TGTGCCAGCAGTTTAAGTCACGGCGGAACCGGGGAGCTGTTTTTT.

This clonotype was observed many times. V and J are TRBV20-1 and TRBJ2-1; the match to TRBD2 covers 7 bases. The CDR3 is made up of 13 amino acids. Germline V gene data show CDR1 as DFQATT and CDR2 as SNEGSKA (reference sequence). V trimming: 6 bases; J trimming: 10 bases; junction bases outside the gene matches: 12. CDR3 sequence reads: CSALRLAPNEQFF. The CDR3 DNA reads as TGCAGTGCCCTACGACTAGCTCCCAACGAGCAGTTCTTC.

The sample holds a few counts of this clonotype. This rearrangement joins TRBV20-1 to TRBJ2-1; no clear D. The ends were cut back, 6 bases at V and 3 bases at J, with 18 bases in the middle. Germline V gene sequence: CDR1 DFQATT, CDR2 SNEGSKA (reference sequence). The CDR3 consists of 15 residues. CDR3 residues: CSAPWASVNYNEQFF. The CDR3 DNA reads TGCAGTGCCCCCTGGGCCTCCGTGAACTACAATGAGCAGTTCTTC.

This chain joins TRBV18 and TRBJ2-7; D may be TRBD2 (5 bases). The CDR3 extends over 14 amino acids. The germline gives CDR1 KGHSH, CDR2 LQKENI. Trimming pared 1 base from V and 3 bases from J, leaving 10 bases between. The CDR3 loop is CASSPRVGDYEQYF. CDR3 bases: TGTGCCAGCTCACCACGGGTCGGGGACTACGAGCAGTACTTC.

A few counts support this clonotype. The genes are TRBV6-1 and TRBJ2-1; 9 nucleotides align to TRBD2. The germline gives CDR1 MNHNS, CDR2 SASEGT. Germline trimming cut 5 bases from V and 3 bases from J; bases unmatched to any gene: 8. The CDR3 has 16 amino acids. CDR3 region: CASSTPTSGDYNEQFF. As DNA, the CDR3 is TGTGCCAGCAGTACGCCGACTAGCGGAGACTACAATGAGCAGTTCTTC.

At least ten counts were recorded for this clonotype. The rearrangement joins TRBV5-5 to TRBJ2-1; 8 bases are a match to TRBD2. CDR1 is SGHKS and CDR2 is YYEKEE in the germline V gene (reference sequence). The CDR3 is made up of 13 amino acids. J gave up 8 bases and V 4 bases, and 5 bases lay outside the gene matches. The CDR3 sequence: CASSQAGVHEQFF. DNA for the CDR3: TGTGCCAGCAGCCAAGCGGGAGTTCATGAGCAGTTCTTC.

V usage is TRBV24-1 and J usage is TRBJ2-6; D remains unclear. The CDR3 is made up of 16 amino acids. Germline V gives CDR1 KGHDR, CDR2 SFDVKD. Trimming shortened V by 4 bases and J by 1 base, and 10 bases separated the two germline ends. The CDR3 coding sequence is TGTGCCACCAGTGACCGGGTCAATTCTGGGGCCAACGTCCTGACTTTC. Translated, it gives CATSDRVNSGANVLTF.

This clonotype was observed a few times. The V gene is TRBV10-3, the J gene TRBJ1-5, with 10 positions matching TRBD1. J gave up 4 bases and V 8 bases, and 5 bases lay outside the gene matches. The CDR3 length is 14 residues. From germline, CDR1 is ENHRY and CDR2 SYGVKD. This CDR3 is CAISTDRGNQPQHF. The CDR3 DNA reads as TGTGCCATCTCAACGGACAGGGGGAATCAGCCCCAGCATTTT.

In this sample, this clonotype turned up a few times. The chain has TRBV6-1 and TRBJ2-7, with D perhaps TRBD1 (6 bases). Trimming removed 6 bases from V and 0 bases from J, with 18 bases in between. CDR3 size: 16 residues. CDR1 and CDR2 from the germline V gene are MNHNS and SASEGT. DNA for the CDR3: TGTGCCAGCAGCCCCGGGACACCTTTGAGCTCCTACGAGCAGTACTTC. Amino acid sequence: CASSPGTPLSSYEQYF.

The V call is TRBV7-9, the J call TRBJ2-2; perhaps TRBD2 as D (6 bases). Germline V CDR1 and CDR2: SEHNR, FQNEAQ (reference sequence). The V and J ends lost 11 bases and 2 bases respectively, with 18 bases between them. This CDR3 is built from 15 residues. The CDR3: CASHWGLINTGELFF. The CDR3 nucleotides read TGTGCCTCACATTGGGGACTCATTAACACCGGGGAGCTGTTTTTT.

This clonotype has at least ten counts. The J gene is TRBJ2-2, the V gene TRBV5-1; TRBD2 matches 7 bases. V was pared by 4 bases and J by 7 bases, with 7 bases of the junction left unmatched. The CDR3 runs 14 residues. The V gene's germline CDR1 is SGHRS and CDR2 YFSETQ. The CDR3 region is CASSRSGAGGELFF. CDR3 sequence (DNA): TGCGCCAGCAGCAGAAGCGGGGCAGGCGGGGAGCTGTTTTTT.

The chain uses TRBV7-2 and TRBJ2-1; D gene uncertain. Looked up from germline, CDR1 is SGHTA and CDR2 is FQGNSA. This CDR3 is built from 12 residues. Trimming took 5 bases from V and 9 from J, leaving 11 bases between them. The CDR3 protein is CASSRDTFEQFF. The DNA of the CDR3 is TGTGCCAGCAGCCGAGATACTTTTGAGCAGTTCTTC. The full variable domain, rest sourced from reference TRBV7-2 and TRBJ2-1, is GAGVSQSPSNKVTEKGKDVELRCDPISGHTALYWYRQSLGQGLEFLIYFQGNSAPDKSGLPSDRFSAERTGGSVSTLTIQRTQQEDSAVYLCASSRDTFEQFFGPGTRLTVL.

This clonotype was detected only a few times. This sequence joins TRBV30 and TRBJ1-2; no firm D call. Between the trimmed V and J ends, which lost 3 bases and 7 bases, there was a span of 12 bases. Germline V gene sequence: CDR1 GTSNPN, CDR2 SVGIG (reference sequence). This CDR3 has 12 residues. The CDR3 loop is CAWSLSVGGYTF. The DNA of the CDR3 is TGTGCCTGGAGCCTATCCGTCGGTGGCTACACCTTC.

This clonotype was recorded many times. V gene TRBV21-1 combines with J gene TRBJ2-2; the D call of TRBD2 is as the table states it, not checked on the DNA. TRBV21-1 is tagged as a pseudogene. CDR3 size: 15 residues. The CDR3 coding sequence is TGTGCCAGCAGCATAGCGGGAGGGGACACCGGGGAGCTGTTTTTT. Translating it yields CASSIAGGDTGELFF.

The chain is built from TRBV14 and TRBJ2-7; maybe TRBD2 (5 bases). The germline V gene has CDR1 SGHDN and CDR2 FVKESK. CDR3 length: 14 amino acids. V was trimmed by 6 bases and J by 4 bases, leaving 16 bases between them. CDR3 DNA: TGTGCCAGCAGAGAAAGCGGAATGACTTACGAGCAGTACTTC. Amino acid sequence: CASRESGMTYEQYF.

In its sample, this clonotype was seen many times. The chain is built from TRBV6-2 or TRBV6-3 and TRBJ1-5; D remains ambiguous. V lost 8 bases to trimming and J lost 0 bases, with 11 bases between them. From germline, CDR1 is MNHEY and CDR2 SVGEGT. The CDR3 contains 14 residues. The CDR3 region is CASVAAYSNQPQHF. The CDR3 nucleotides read TGTGCCAGCGTAGCAGCCTATAGCAATCAGCCCCAGCATTTT.

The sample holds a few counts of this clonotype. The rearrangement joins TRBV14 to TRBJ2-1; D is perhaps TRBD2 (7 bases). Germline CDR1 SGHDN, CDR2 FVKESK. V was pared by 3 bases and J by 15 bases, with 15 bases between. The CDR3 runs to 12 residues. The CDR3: CASSQRLADRFF. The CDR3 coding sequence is TGTGCCAGCAGCCAGCGGCTAGCGGACAGGTTCTTC.

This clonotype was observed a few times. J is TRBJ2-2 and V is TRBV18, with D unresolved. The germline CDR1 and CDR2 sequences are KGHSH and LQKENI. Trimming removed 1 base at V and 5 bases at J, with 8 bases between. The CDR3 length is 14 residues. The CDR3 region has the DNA TGTGCCAGCTCACCACTCAGGTCGACCGGGGAGCTGTTTTTT. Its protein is CASSPLRSTGELFF.

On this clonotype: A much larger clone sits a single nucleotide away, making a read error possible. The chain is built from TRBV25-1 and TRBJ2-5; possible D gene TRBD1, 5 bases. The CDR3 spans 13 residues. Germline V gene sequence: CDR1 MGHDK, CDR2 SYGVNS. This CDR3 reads CARRERRGETQYF. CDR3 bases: TGTGCCCGCAGGGAAAGAAGGGGAGAGACCCAGTACTTC.

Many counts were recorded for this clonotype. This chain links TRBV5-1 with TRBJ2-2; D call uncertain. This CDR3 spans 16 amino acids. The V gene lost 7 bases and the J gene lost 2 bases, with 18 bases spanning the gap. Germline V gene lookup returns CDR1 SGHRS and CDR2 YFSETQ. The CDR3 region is CASSGGFPRNTGELFF. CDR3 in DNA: TGCGCCAGCTCCGGTGGGTTCCCTCGCAACACCGGGGAGCTGTTTTTT.

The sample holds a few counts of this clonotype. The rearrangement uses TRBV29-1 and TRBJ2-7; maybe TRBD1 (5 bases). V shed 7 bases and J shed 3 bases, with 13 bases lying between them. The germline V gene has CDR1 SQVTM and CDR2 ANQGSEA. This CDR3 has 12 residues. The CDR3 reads CSAGDSHYEQYF. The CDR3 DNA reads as TGCAGCGCTGGCGACAGCCACTACGAGCAGTACTTC.

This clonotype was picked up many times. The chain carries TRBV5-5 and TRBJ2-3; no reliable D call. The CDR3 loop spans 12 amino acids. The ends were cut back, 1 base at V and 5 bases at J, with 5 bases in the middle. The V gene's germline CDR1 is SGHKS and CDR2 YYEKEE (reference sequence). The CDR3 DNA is TGTGCCAGCAGCTTGCCGCGAGATACGCAGTATTTT. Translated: CASSLPRDTQYF.

CDR3 nucleotide sequence: TGCGCCAGCAGCTTGGCCCAGGGCGCCGGGGAGCTGTTTTTT. This sequence encodes CASSLAQGAGELFF. V gene TRBV5-1 combines with J gene TRBJ2-2; possible D gene TRBD1, 5 bases. The ends were cut back, 0 bases at V and 6 bases at J, with 9 bases in the middle. The germline V gene has CDR1 SGHRS and CDR2 YFSETQ. CDR3 length equals 14 residues.

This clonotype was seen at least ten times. The CDR3 protein is CSVESHALGYEQYF. CDR3 nucleotides: TGCAGCGTTGAAAGTCACGCCCTGGGCTACGAGCAGTACTTC. The rearrangement links TRBV29-1 to TRBJ2-7; D unresolved. In germline, CDR1 is SQVTM, CDR2 ANQGSEA. V was trimmed by 2 bases and J by 3 bases, leaving 14 bases between them. The CDR3 is 14 amino acids.

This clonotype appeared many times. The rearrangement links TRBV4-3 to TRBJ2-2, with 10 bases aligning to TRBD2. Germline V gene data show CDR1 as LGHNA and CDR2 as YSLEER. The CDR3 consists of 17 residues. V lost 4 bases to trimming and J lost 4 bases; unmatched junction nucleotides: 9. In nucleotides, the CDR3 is TGCGCCAGCAGCCCACCGGCAGCGGGAGGGAGCACCGGGGAGCTGTTTTTT. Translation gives CASSPPAAGGSTGELFF.

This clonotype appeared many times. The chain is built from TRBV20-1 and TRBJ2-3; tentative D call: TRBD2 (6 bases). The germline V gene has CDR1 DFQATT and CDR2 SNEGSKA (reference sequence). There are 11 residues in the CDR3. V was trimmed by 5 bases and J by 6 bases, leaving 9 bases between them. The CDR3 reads CSADGGDTQYF. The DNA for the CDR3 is TGCAGTGCTGATGGGGGGGATACGCAGTATTTT.

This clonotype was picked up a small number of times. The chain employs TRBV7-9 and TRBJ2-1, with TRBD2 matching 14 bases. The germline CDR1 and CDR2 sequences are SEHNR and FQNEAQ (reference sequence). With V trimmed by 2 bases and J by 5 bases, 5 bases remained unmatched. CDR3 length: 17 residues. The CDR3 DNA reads TGTGCCAGCAGCTTAAGGGGGACTAGCGGGAGTAACAATGAGCAGTTCTTC. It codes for CASSLRGTSGSNNEQFF.

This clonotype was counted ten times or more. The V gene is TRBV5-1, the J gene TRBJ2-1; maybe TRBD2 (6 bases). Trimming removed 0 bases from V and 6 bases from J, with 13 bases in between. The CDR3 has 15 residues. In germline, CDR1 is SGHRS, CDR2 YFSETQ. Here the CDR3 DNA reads TGCGCCAGCAGCTTGGTGACTAGGGGTCCCAATGAGCAGTTCTTC. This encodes CASSLVTRGPNEQFF.

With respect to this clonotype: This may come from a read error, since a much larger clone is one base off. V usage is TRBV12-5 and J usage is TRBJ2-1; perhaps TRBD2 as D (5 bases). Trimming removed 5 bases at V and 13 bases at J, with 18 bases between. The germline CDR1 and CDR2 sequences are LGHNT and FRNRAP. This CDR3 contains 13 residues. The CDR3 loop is CASGKREPGRQFF. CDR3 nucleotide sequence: TGTGCTAGTGGTAAACGGGAACCCGGACGTCAGTTCTTC.

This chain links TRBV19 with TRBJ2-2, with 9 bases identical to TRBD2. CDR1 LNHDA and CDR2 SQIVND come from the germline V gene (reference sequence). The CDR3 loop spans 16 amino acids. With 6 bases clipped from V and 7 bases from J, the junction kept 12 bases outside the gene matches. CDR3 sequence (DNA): TGTGCCAGTAGGGAATCAAGCGGGAGGTCCGGCGGGGAGCTGTTTTTT. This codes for CASRESSGRSGGELFF.

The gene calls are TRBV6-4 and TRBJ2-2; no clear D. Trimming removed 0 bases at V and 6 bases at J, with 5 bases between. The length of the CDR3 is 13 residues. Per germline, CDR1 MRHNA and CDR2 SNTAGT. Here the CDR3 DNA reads TGTGCCAGCAGTGACTCTGGGGCCGGGGAGCTGTTTTTT. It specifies CASSDSGAGELFF.

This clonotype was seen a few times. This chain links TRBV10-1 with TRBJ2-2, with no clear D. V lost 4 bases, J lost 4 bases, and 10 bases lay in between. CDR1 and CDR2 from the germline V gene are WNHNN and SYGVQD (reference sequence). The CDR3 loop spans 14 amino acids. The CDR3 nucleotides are TGCGCCAGCAGTGCCCGCAGAATCACCGGGGAGCTGTTTTTT. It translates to CASSARRITGELFF.